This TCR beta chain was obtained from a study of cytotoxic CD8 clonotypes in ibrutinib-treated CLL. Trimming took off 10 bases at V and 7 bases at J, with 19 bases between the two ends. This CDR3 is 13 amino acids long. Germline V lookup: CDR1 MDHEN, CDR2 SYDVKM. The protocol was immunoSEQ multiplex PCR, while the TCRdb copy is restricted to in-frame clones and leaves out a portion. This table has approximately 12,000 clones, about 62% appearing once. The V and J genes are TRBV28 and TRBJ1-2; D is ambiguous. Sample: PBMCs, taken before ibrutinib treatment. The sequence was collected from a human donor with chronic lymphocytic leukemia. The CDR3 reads CAITASLSVGYTF. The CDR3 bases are TGTGCCATCACCGCATCCCTTTCTGTTGGCTACACCTTC.